This TCR beta chain came from a study of regulatory T cells in long-lasting Graves disease (TCRdb year 2021). With regard to the full study: To count as having persistent Graves' disease, a patient had to have received antithyroid drug treatment for over 5 years with TSH receptor autoantibodies remaining persistently positive. Patients with persistent Graves' disease were compared with patients with newly diagnosed Graves' disease using TCR sequencing and RNA sequencing of peripheral blood. The study was registered as a clinical trial and conducted in China. A total of around 33 samples underwent TCR sequencing, from about 13 patients with persistent Graves' disease and roughly 20 patients with newly diagnosed Graves' disease. In the clinical cohort, patients with persistent Graves' disease had used antithyroid drugs for an average of about 10.3 years.

Sample time point, as interpreted from the label and publication: persistent/refractory GD, antithyroid drugs over 5 years with positive TRAb. For both TCR sequencing and RNA sequencing, RNA was extracted from PBMCs using TRIzol. The diagnosis of Graves' disease followed American Thyroid Association guidelines. The patients came from an endocrinology department in Xi'an, China. From each patient, approximately 9 milliliters of peripheral blood was collected into an EDTA anticoagulant tube. PBMCs were isolated by Ficoll Paque Plus density gradient separation without further T cell sorting. An Agilent 2100 Bioanalyzer and agarose gel were used to assess RNA quality, and a NanoDrop 2000 was used to measure RNA concentration. On the study overall, not on this receptor specifically: Sequencing and analysis were restricted to the TCR beta chain. Lower TCR Shannon entropy and fewer highly expanded clones were observed in persistent Graves' disease patients than in newly diagnosed patients, which suggested clonal expansion. Only peripheral blood was studied, because thyroid tissue, the primary lesion, was inaccessible. Patients with persistent disease shared more public clonotypes (fewer than 3,000) than newly diagnosed patients did (around 930). The authors acknowledged the small sample size as a limitation that may reduce accuracy.

Libraries were made using multiplex PCR. Sequencing was carried out with an Illumina HiSeq 4000. To build TCR beta libraries, CDR3 regions were amplified by Arm-PCR using iRepertoire HTBI primers. Gel purification was performed on PCR products prior to sequencing. The study's processing was this. A total of fewer than 70 TRBV and 14 TRBJ segments were identified across samples and were used for gene usage analysis of CDR3 amino acid clonotypes. COPE and FqMerger were used to merge the filtered high-quality paired reads into contigs. BLAST was used to align contigs to the IMGT TRBV, TRBD and TRBJ reference genes, and CDR3 was defined following IMGT. Any clonotype with a frequency above 0.1% was classified as a highly expanded clone. Shannon entropy was used to measure repertoire diversity, and the Gini coefficient was used to measure V-J evenness. A clonotype was considered public if more than one individual shared it. The raw public data were reprocessed by TCRdb itself: fastp quality trimming at Q25, MiXCR clonotype calling, in-frame beta chains only. Each record represents a unique CDR3 protein, reported with the most common genes and DNA among its rows. These V and J calls are TCRdb output, not the study's own analysis. For this sample there are over 650,000 distinct CDR3 sequences; 25% to 35% appear just once. The ten largest clones represent around 42% of the sample.

This clonotype was counted many times. The antigen it binds to is not known. No base quality information exists; no much larger clone differs at one position. This sequence originates from a female donor with Graves disease. Material: peripheral blood mononuclear cells (PBMCs), obtained when the disease was refractory, from a patient treated with antithyroid drugs.

The CDR3 is CASRGLAGVGEQYF. The sequenced DNA is TGTGCCAGCAGGGGACTAGCGGGAGTGGGAGAGCAGTACTTC. The V gene is TRBV12-3 or TRBV12-4 and the J gene is TRBJ2-7, and TRBD2 aligns with 14 junction nucleotides. CDR3 length: 14 amino acids, cysteine to phenylalanine. Left in the record is the CDR3 DNA by itself, 42 bases read in frame from the first base. V ends up 6 bases short and J 7 bases short, with an unmatched junction base count of 5.